A single sample is the source of the 7 T cell receptor beta chains below, sequenced in a study of beta chain features in type 1 diabetes. Every bit of the isolated RNA underwent reverse transcription, so sequencing read expressed TCRB transcripts. Using immunoSEQ multiplex PCR, the repertoire was profiled, and TCRdb retains in-frame clones only, with some absent. The sample yields nearly 250,000 clones, over 65% seen once. What was sequenced was naive CD4+ T cells from blood. Receptors were obtained from a man aged 25 to 45 in good health.

This clone was counted only a few times. The chain joins TRBV29-1 to TRBJ2-1; D possibly corresponds to TRBD1 (6 bases). Deletions cut 0 bases from V and 12 bases from J, with 12 bases between. The CDR3 has 12 amino acids. Looked up from germline, CDR1 is SQVTM and CDR2 is ANQGSEA. CDR3 nucleotides: TGCAGCGTTGAAGATCTTCGAGGGGGGCAGTTCTTC. This encodes CSVEDLRGGQFF.

The chain has TRBV9 and TRBJ2-5; a possible D gene is TRBD1 (6 bases). The germline V and J ends were trimmed by 0 bases and 5 bases, with 14 bases remaining between them. The CDR3 runs 15 residues. In germline, CDR1 is SGDLS, CDR2 YYNGEE. CDR3 amino acids: CASSVGQGNRETQYF. The CDR3 region has the DNA TGTGCCAGCAGCGTAGGGCAGGGGAATAGGGAGACCCAGTACTTC. The full variable domain, rest sourced from reference TRBV9 and TRBJ2-5, is DSGVTQTPKHLITATGQRVTLRCSPRSGDLSVYWYQQSLDQGLQFLIQYYNGEERAKGNILERFSAQQFPDLHSELNLSSLELGDSALYFCASSVGQGNRETQYFGPGTRLLVL.

This clone was recorded a few times. The rearrangement uses TRBV18 and TRBJ1-5, with D unresolved. Germline values: CDR1 KGHSH, CDR2 LQKENI. The CDR3 extends over 12 amino acids. Between the trimmed V and J ends, which lost 4 bases and 4 bases, there was a span of 5 bases. As DNA, the CDR3 is TGTGCCAGCTCACTAGGTAATCAGCCCCAGCATTTT. It yields the protein CASSLGNQPQHF.

This rearrangement joins TRBV7-2 to TRBJ2-2, with D possibly being TRBD1 (6 bases). The CDR3 totals 15 residues. The V end lost 6 bases, the J end lost 5 bases, and 16 bases lay between the germline ends. Looked up from germline, CDR1 is SGHTA and CDR2 is FQGNSA. The CDR3 bases are TGTGCCAGCAGGGGATTACAGGGAAGAACCGGGGAGCTGTTTTTT. Translated, it gives CASRGLQGRTGELFF.

The chain joins TRBV6-5 to TRBJ2-4; 7 bases align to TRBD1. This CDR3 has 16 amino acids. Germline CDR1 is MNHEY and CDR2 is SVGAGI. Unmatched junction bases numbered 12, after V lost 2 bases and J lost 8 bases. In nucleotides, the CDR3 is TGTGCCAGCAGTTACAGGGGGCCTCCGTCGACCGACATTCAGTACTTC. Protein: CASSYRGPPSTDIQYF.

This sequence joins TRBV30 and TRBJ1-3, with no clear D. Per germline, CDR1 GTSNPN and CDR2 SVGIG (reference sequence). Trimming shortened V by 2 bases and J by 1 base, and 9 bases separated the two germline ends. This CDR3 is 14 amino acids long. The CDR3 nucleotides are TGTGCCTGGAGTCCGGGTGGGTCTGGAAACACCATATATTTT. Its protein is CAWSPGGSGNTIYF.

The genes are TRBV6-5 and TRBJ2-5, with unresolved D. V lost 6 bases, J lost 5 bases, and 10 bases lay in between. Germline values: CDR1 MNHEY, CDR2 SVGAGI. This CDR3 has 12 amino acids. CDR3 amino acids: CASRTDPETQYF. Written as DNA, the CDR3 is TGTGCCAGCAGAACTGACCCGGAGACCCAGTACTTC.